This is a list of T cell receptor beta chains from one sample in a study of blood T cell repertoires in COVID-19. TCRdb's copy holds only in-frame clones and misses some; the assay was immunoSEQ multiplex PCR. The data contain around 190,000 clones, around 75% of them singletons. Sequencing input: peripheral blood. All receptors come from a woman aged 35 to 49 with COVID-19, enrolled during active disease. The conserved cysteine and the conserved F or W are not part of the CDR3 here.

len	v_gene	j_gene	CDR3aa
11	TRBV30	TRBJ2-1	AWYRDYYNEQF
13	TRBV30	TRBJ2-7	AWSLTGSSSYEQY
12	TRBV2	TRBJ1-3	ASSENRGGNTIY
14	TRBV6-5	TRBJ1-4	ASSYAPGQGGEKLF
9	TRBV20-1	TRBJ2-1	SATGGGEQF
11	TRBV7-2	TRBJ1-1	ASSVGQGLIAF
16	TRBV19	TRBJ2-1	ASSIIGTRLAGDNEQF
13	TRBV2	TRBJ1-6	ASSLQGRFNSPLH
13	TRBV6-5	TRBJ2-7	ASVGGGLAGVGQY
10	TRBV2	TRBJ2-3	ASGFQEDTQY
13	TRBV19	TRBJ2-5	ASIFDRGLERTQY
9	TRBV29-1	TRBJ1-2	SVSDRGGYT
13	TRBV28	TRBJ1-2	ASSPGGQGEKGYT
13	TRBV18	TRBJ2-7	ASSLGQGPSYEQY
12	TRBV28	TRBJ2-7	ASSLTRGIYEQY
11	TRBV30	TRBJ1-5	AWGGGFDQPQH
13	TRBV7-6	TRBJ1-3	ASSLASRGGNTIY
9	TRBV28	TRBJ1-1	ASRMNTEAF
12	TRBV19	TRBJ2-5	ASTGGDSQETQY
12	TRBV11-3	TRBJ1-1	ASSPDRGVAEAF
13	TRBV11-3	TRBJ2-1	ASSSTGGYTNEQF
12	TRBV19	TRBJ1-4	ASSMRVDNEKLF
13	TRBV28	TRBJ1-5	ASASGQGPSQPQH
13	TRBV4-1	TRBJ2-3	ASRLAGTPRDTQY
16	TRBV7-8	TRBJ1-5	ASSLGGQGGVSNQPQH
14	TRBV10-3	TRBJ1-3	AISEGDRGLGNTIY
12	TRBV7-8	TRBJ2-2	ASRPDRPTGELF
12	TRBV10-1	TRBJ2-1	ASSEVAGHNEQF
19	TRBV19	TRBJ2-1	ASSTRPGLAGVGTKINEQF
13	TRBV5-1	TRBJ2-1	ASSLRGQLYNEQF
14	TRBV24-1	TRBJ1-1	ATSDPDDRGGTEAF
12	TRBV10-3	TRBJ1-3	AIRPQGPGNTIY
11	TRBV27	TRBJ2-7	ASSHGTGYEQY